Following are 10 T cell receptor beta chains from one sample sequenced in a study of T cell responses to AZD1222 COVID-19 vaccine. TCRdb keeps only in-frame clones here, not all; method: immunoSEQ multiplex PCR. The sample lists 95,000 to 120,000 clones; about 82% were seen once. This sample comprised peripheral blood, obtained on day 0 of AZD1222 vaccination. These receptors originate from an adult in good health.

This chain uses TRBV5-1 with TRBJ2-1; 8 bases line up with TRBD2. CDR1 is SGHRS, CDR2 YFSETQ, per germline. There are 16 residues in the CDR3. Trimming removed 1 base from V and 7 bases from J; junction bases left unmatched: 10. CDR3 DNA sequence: TGCGCCAGCAGCTTGCTTTCGGGACTAGAGGGAAATGAGCAGTTCTTC. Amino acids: CASSLLSGLEGNEQFF.

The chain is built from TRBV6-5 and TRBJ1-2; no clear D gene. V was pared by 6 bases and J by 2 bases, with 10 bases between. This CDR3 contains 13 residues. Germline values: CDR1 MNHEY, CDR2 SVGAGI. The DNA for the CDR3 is TGTGCCAGCAGCGCCGACGGGAACTATGGCTACACCTTC. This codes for CASSADGNYGYTF.

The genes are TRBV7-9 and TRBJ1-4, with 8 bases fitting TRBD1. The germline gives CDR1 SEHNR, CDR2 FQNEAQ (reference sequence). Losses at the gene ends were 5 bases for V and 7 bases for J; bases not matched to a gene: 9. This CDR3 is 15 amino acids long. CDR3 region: CASSTGQGSSEKLFF. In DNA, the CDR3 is TGTGCCAGCAGCACCGGACAGGGTTCCAGTGAAAAACTGTTTTTT.

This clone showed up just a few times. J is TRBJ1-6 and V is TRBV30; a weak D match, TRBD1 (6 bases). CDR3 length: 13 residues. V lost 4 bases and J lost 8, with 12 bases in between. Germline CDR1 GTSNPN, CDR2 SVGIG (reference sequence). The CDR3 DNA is TGTGCCTGGACACAGGGAGGCGATTCACCCCTCCACTTT. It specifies CAWTQGGDSPLHF.

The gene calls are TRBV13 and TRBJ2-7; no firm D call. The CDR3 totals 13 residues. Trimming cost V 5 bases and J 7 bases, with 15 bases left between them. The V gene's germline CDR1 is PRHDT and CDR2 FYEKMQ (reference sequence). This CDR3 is CASSSRLPGEQYF. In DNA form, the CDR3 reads TGTGCCAGCAGCAGCAGGCTACCTGGGGAGCAGTACTTC.

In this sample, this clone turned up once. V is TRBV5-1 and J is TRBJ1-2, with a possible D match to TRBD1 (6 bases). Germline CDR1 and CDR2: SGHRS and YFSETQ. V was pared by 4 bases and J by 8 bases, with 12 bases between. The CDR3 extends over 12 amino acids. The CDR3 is CASSSNREGYTF. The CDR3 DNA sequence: TGCGCCAGCAGCAGTAACAGGGAAGGCTACACCTTC.

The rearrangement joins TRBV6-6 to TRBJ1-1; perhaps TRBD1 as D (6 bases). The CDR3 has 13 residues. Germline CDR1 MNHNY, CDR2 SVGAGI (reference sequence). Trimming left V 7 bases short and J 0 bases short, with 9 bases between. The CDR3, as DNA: TGTGCCAGCAACGGACAGATGAACACTGAAGCTTTCTTT. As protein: CASNGQMNTEAFF.

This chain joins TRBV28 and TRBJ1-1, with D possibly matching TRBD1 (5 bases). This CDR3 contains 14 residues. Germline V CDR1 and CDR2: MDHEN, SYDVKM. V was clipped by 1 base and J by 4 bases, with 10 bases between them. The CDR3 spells CASSLFQGSTEAFF. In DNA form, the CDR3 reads TGTGCCAGCAGTTTATTCCAGGGTAGCACTGAAGCTTTCTTT.

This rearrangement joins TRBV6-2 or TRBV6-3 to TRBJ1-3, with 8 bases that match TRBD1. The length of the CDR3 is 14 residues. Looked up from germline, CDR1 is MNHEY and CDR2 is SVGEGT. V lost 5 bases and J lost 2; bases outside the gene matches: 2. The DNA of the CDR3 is TGTGCCAGCAGTGCGACAGGGGCTGGAAACACCATATATTTT. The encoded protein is CASSATGAGNTIYF.

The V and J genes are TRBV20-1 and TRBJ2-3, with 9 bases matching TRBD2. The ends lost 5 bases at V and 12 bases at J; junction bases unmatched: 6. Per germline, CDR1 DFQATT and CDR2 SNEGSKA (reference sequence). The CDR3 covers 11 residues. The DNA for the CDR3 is TGCAGTGCTTTTCCGGGACTAGCTCAGTATTTT. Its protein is CSAFPGLAQYF.